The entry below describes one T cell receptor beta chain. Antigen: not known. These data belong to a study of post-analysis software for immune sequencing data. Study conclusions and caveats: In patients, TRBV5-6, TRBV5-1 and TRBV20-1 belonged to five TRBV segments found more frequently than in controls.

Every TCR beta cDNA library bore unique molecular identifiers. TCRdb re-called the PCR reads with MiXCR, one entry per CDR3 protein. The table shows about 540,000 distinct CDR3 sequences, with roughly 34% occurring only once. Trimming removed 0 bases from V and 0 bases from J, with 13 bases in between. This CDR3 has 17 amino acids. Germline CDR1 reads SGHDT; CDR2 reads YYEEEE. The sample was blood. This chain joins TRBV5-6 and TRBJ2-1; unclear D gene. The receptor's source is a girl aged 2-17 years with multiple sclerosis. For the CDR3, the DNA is TGTGCCAGCAGCTTGGGAGGCAGGAAAAGCTCCTACAATGAGCAGTTCTTC. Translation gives CASSLGGRKSSYNEQFF.